The source of this T cell receptor beta chain is a study of T cells in Graves' hyperthyroidism and ophthalmopathy. TCR beta CDR3 region amplification was performed from RNA transcripts. In the first-round RT-PCR of the TCR CDR3, the HTBI primer set was used. TCRdb analysed the multiplex PCR reads with MiXCR anew, one entry per CDR3 protein. The sample shows about 510,000 distinct CDR3 sequences, roughly 15% of them seen only once. The CDR3 is 16 residues long. The V gene's germline CDR1 is SGHRS and CDR2 YFSETQ. Deletions cut 5 bases from V and 0 bases from J, with 17 bases between. The sample holds many counts of this clonotype.

The source is a woman between 40 and 55 years old with Graves' hyperthyroidism. Specimen: blood. The J gene is TRBJ1-1, the V gene TRBV5-1, with a weak D call TRBD1 (5 bases). CDR3 sequence: CASSSGTAVMNTEAFF. For the CDR3, the DNA is TGCGCCAGCAGTTCCGGGACGGCCGTCATGAACACTGAAGCTTTCTTT.